The clone carrying this T cell receptor (beta chain) has ten or more counts. Its target is not known. The sample originates from a study of T cells in Graves' hyperthyroidism and ophthalmopathy. Regarding the study as a whole: Separating ophthalmopathy from stable hyperthyroidism was achieved by a 13 V-J model. Blood also carried most thyroid clonotypes expanded above 0.001.

TCR beta CDR3 regions were amplified from RNA. In the first-round RT-PCR of the TCR CDR3, the HTBI primer set was used. In TCRdb, the multiplex PCR reads were re-called with MiXCR into one record per CDR3 protein. The sample contains hundreds of thousands of distinct CDR3 sequences, 13% to 15% of which appear only once. Uncontrolled infection, other autoimmune disease, pregnancy or lactation disqualified patients from enrolment. This receptor was identified in a woman younger than 35 with Graves' hyperthyroidism. The sample comprised blood.

The CDR3, as DNA: TGTGCCAGCAGAGCGAGGGACAGAACTTACAATGAGCAGTTCTTC. It is translated as CASRARDRTYNEQFF. This chain uses TRBV6-2 or TRBV6-3 with TRBJ2-1, with 7 bases aligning to TRBD1. The CDR3 sequence is 15 residues long. V gave up 6 bases and J gave up 4 bases; unmatched junction bases: 9. Germline V gene lookup returns CDR1 MNHEY and CDR2 SVGEGT.